A single sample is the source of the 29 T cell receptor beta chains below, sequenced in a study of molecular identifiers for immune sequencing clone quantification. TCRdb re-derived calls from the PCR reads in MiXCR, one entry per CDR3 protein. The sample shows hundreds of thousands of distinct CDR3 sequences, around 25% of them seen only once. Source material: naive CD8+ T cells from blood, with Jurkat cell RNA spiked in. The subset here: FACS-sorted CD8+CD4-CCR7+CD45RA+ naive T cells. All receptors derive from a human donor in good health. Some libraries in this study had Jurkat cell RNA spiked in.

The chain carries TRBV3-1 and TRBJ1-4; D might be TRBD1 (6 bases). V was trimmed by 7 bases and J by 8 bases, leaving 17 bases between them. CDR1 and CDR2 from the germline V gene are LGHDT and YNNKEL (reference sequence). The CDR3 is made up of 14 amino acids. The CDR3 protein is CASNTGLSGEKLFF. CDR3 in DNA: TGTGCCAGCAATACAGGGCTGTCAGGGGAAAAACTGTTTTTT. The full variable domain, with the rest looked up from reference TRBV3-1 and TRBJ1-4, is DTAVSQTPKYLVTQMGNDKSIKCEQNLGHDTMYWYKQDSKKFLKIMFSYNNKELIINETVPNRFSPKSPDKAHLNLHINSLELGDSAVYFCASNTGLSGEKLFFGSGTQLSVL.

The table lists this clonotype with a few counts. This chain uses TRBV6-2 or TRBV6-3 with TRBJ2-7; D might be TRBD1 (6 bases). The V gene's germline CDR1 is MNHEY and CDR2 SVGEGT. The length of the CDR3 is 18 residues. Trimming pared 5 bases from V and 0 bases from J, leaving 23 bases between. The CDR3 DNA is TGTGCCAGCAGTGCGTTCCCCGGGACACCTGAGAGCTCCTACGAGCAGTACTTC. This translates into CASSAFPGTPESSYEQYF.

The rearrangement uses TRBV25-1 and TRBJ2-5, with 15 bases aligning to TRBD2. The V and J ends lost 3 bases and 5 bases, in that order; junction bases with no gene match: 7. The CDR3 runs to 17 residues. The V gene's germline CDR1 is MGHDK and CDR2 SYGVNS. The CDR3 loop reads CASSDGTSGGLGETQYF. CDR3 DNA: TGTGCCAGCAGTGATGGGACTAGCGGGGGGTTGGGGGAGACCCAGTACTTC.

This clonotype was detected many times. The V call is TRBV13, the J call TRBJ2-7, with D perhaps matching TRBD1 (5 bases). The CDR3 sequence is 12 residues long. CDR1 is PRHDT, CDR2 FYEKMQ, per germline (reference sequence). The V gene lost 1 base and the J gene lost 7 bases, with 8 bases spanning the gap. The CDR3 sequence: CASSLVGVEQYF. CDR3 sequence (DNA): TGTGCCAGCAGCTTAGTAGGGGTTGAGCAGTACTTC.

This clonotype was seen ten or more times. V is TRBV27 and J is TRBJ1-5; perhaps TRBD1 as D (5 bases). The CDR3 runs 14 residues. The V and J ends lost 2 bases and 4 bases respectively, with 9 bases between them. Germline-derived CDR1 and CDR2 are MNHEY and SMNVEV (reference sequence). In DNA form, the CDR3 reads TGTGCCAGCAGTTTACAGGGAGGTAATCAGCCCCAGCATTTT. Encoded protein: CASSLQGGNQPQHF.

This clonotype was found a few times. This chain uses TRBV18 with TRBJ2-7; TRBD2 is a possible D gene (5 bases). This CDR3 has 15 residues. The V end lost 0 bases, the J end lost 2 bases, and 11 bases lay between the germline ends. Germline V lookup: CDR1 KGHSH, CDR2 LQKENI. CDR3 DNA sequence: TGTGCCAGCTCACCACCTAGGACGGGGACCTACGAGCAGTACTTC. Amino acid sequence: CASSPPRTGTYEQYF. The full variable domain, its missing parts supplied by reference TRBV18 and TRBJ2-7, is NAGVMQNPRHLVRRRGQEARLRCSPMKGHSHVYWYRQLPEEGLKFMVYLQKENIIDESGMPKERFSAEFPKEGPSILRIQQVVRGDSAAYFCASSPPRTGTYEQYFGPGTRLTVT.

The chain carries TRBV7-2 and TRBJ2-7, with 10 nucleotides matching TRBD2. The V and J ends lost 4 bases and 6 bases, in that order; junction bases with no gene match: 9. The CDR3 spans 15 residues. Germline-derived CDR1 and CDR2 are SGHTA and FQGNSA. DNA for the CDR3: TGTGCCAGCAGCTCCCTAGCGGGAGCCTTTCTCGAGCAGTACTTC. It is translated as CASSSLAGAFLEQYF.

This clonotype was picked up one time. The CDR3 carries no conserved terminal phenylalanine or tryptophan, so it likely arises from a read error. The rearrangement links TRBV3-1 to TRBJ2-2; possibly TRBD2 for D (5 bases). The V and J ends lost 1 base and 0 bases respectively, with 18 bases between them. The germline gives CDR1 LGHDT, CDR2 YNNKEL (reference sequence). There are 19 residues in the CDR3. CDR3 coding DNA: TGTGCCAGCAGCCAAGCGTTTTACATAGGAGGAGCGAACACCGGGGAGCTGTTTTCT. Encoded protein: CASSQAFYIGGANTGELFS.

Details on this clonotype: This may come from a read error, since a much larger clone is one base off. The V call is TRBV6-6, the J call TRBJ1-6; D is perhaps TRBD1 (6 bases). The CDR3 sequence is 15 residues long. V was shortened by 4 bases and J by 8 bases, with 15 bases between the two germline ends. Germline CDR1 is MNHNY and CDR2 is SVGAGI (reference sequence). The CDR3 loop is CASSSTGTRYSPLHF. CDR3 sequence (DNA): TGTGCCAGCAGTTCCACCGGGACAAGATATTCACCCCTCCACTTT.

As for this clonotype: The junction departs from germline at one end; a sequencing error may be responsible. This chain uses TRBV7-9 with TRBJ1-2; 9 nucleotides match TRBD1. This CDR3 spans 15 amino acids. CDR1 is SEHNR and CDR2 is FQNEAQ in the germline V gene (reference sequence). The CDR3 DNA reads as TGTGCCCGCAGCTTAACAGGGGGCGTATCGGATGGCTACACCTTC. Translated, it gives CARSLTGGVSDGYTF.

The table lists this clonotype with a few counts. CDR3 sequence: CASSSLGLAGETNTGELFF. DNA for the CDR3: TGTGCCAGCAGTTCCCTGGGACTAGCGGGAGAGACGAACACCGGGGAGCTGTTTTTT. The genes are TRBV27 and TRBJ2-2; 14 nucleotides match TRBD2. V shed 4 bases, J shed 0 bases, and the junction held 7 bases outside the gene matches. Germline V gene data show CDR1 as MNHEY and CDR2 as SMNVEV (reference sequence). The CDR3 covers 19 residues.

On this clonotype itself: At one boundary the junction diverges from the germline segment, which might be a read error. The rearrangement links TRBV9 to TRBJ2-3; 11 bases align to TRBD2. The CDR3 loop spans 16 amino acids. The germline V gene encodes CDR1 SGDLS and CDR2 YYNGEE. DNA of the CDR3: TGTGCCAGCAGCGCGGGACTAGCGGAGAGCACAGATAAGCAGTATTTT. It codes for CASSAGLAESTDKQYF.

This clonotype was seen repeatedly, ten times or more. The chain links TRBV7-9 to TRBJ1-2; 8 nucleotides align to TRBD1. V trimming: 3 bases; J trimming: 4 bases; junction bases outside the gene matches: 4. The CDR3 has 14 amino acids. Germline V gene lookup returns CDR1 SEHNR and CDR2 FQNEAQ (reference sequence). The CDR3 reads CASSLATGGYGYTF. In nucleotides, the CDR3 is TGTGCCAGCAGCTTGGCTACAGGGGGCTATGGCTACACCTTC. The full variable domain, its missing parts supplied by reference TRBV7-9 and TRBJ1-2, is DTGVSQNPRHKITKRGQNVTFRCDPISEHNRLYWYRQTLGQGPEFLTYFQNEAQLEKSRLLSDRFSAERPKGSFSTLEIQRTEQGDSAMYLCASSLATGGYGYTFGSGTRLTVV.

This clonotype was observed at least ten times. In DNA form, the CDR3 reads TGTGCCAGCAGCCAAGCCGCAGGTCAGCCCCAGCATTTT. Its protein is CASSQAAGQPQHF. This rearrangement joins TRBV3-1 to TRBJ1-5, with no clear D. Germline CDR1 reads LGHDT; CDR2 reads YNNKEL (reference sequence). Trimming left V 1 base short and J 6 bases short, with 7 bases between. This CDR3 comprises 13 residues. Supplemented by reference TRBV3-1 and TRBJ1-5, the full variable domain reads DTAVSQTPKYLVTQMGNDKSIKCEQNLGHDTMYWYKQDSKKFLKIMFSYNNKELIINETVPNRFSPKSPDKAHLNLHINSLELGDSAVYFCASSQAAGQPQHFGDGTRLSIL.

This clonotype has at least ten counts. This chain uses TRBV11-2 with TRBJ2-1; no reliable D call. This CDR3 is built from 13 residues. Trimming cost V 2 bases and J 7 bases, with 9 bases left between them. Per germline, CDR1 SGHAT and CDR2 FQNNGV. The CDR3 DNA reads TGTGCCAGCAGCTTAATGGATGCAAATGAGCAGTTCTTC. Its translation: CASSLMDANEQFF.

This clonotype has ten or more counts. This chain joins TRBV7-9 and TRBJ1-1; D perhaps matches TRBD1 (5 bases). Germline V gives CDR1 SEHNR, CDR2 FQNEAQ (reference sequence). This CDR3 has 15 amino acids. Trimming took off 8 bases at V and 1 base at J, with 17 bases between the two ends. Written as DNA, the CDR3 is TGTGCCAGCGGGGCCTTTCCCGACCGGAACACTGAAGCTTTCTTT. Translated, it gives CASGAFPDRNTEAFF.

As for this clonotype: A single base separates this from a much larger clone, so it may be a read error. The chain employs TRBV7-9 and TRBJ2-3, with D uncertain. Per the germline V gene, CDR1 is SEHNR and CDR2 is FQNEAQ (reference sequence). The CDR3 consists of 16 residues. Trimming took off 4 bases at V and 1 base at J, with 15 bases between the two ends. The CDR3 sequence: CASSSVLWVGTDTQYF. Here the CDR3 DNA reads TGTGCCAGCAGCTCGGTCTTGTGGGTTGGCACAGATACGCAGTATTTT.

This clonotype was recorded many times. The rearrangement joins TRBV9 to TRBJ1-5; 9 bases are a match to TRBD1. This CDR3 has 13 amino acids. V lost 7 bases, J lost 4 bases, and 3 bases stayed unmatched. Germline V lookup: CDR1 SGDLS, CDR2 YYNGEE. Here the CDR3 DNA reads TGTGCCAGCGGACAGGGGTGGAATCAGCCCCAGCATTTT. The encoded protein is CASGQGWNQPQHF.

The genes are TRBV4-3 and TRBJ2-1, with 11 bases fitting TRBD2. The CDR3 is 16 residues long. The germline CDR1 and CDR2 sequences are LGHNA and YSLEER. V lost 0 bases, J lost 8 bases, and 6 bases stayed unmatched. DNA for the CDR3: TGCGCCAGCAGCCAAGAAATAGCGGGGGGGCCCGATGAGCAGTTCTTC. Its protein product is CASSQEIAGGPDEQFF.

This clonotype was recorded a few times. V is TRBV19 and J is TRBJ2-6; D not certain. This CDR3 has 19 amino acids. V shed 4 bases and J shed 0 bases, with 19 bases lying between them. Germline loops: CDR1 LNHDA, CDR2 SQIVND (reference sequence). The CDR3 region has the DNA TGTGCCAGTAGTAAAGAGTTTTATTTTGGGCTCTCTGGGGCCAACGTCCTGACTTTC. Encoded protein: CASSKEFYFGLSGANVLTF.

This clonotype was seen at least ten times. The chain recombines TRBV27 with TRBJ1-6; a weak D match, TRBD1 (5 bases). The CDR3 is 14 residues long. Between the trimmed V and J ends, which lost 6 bases and 11 bases, there was a span of 17 bases. Germline V gene lookup returns CDR1 MNHEY and CDR2 SMNVEV (reference sequence). The CDR3, as DNA: TGTGCCAGCAGAACCGGGACCTACTTAGCACCCCTCCACTTT. Residues: CASRTGTYLAPLHF.

At least ten counts were recorded for this clonotype. The CDR3 region is CASSQDGQGDYEQYF. The CDR3 nucleotides are TGCGCCAGCAGCCAAGATGGACAGGGCGACTACGAGCAGTACTTC. The chain joins TRBV4-3 to TRBJ2-7, with TRBD1 identical over 8 bases. Looked up from germline, CDR1 is LGHNA and CDR2 is YSLEER. The CDR3 loop spans 15 amino acids. The J segment lost 3 bases and the V segment lost 0 bases, leaving 4 bases of the junction unmatched.

The chain carries TRBV6-6 and TRBJ2-1; 8 positions match TRBD1. J gave up 10 bases and V 6 bases, and 14 bases lay outside the gene matches. CDR1 is MNHNY and CDR2 is SVGAGI in the germline V gene (reference sequence). The CDR3 covers 15 residues. Here the CDR3 DNA reads TGTGCCAGCAGCCCGACAGGGGACGTACAGGGCGAGCAGTTCTTC. It is translated as CASSPTGDVQGEQFF.

The chain combines TRBV3-1 with TRBJ2-2; weak D call: TRBD1 (5 bases). Trimming removed 4 bases from V and 1 base from J, with 13 bases in between. The CDR3 length is 16 residues. The V gene's germline CDR1 is LGHDT and CDR2 YNNKEL (reference sequence). Written as DNA, the CDR3 is TGTGCCAGCAGCCCAAATGTGGGGCTGAACACCGGGGAGCTGTTTTTT. Its translation: CASSPNVGLNTGELFF.

In this sample, this clonotype turned up a few times. V usage is TRBV28 and J usage is TRBJ2-7; 10 bases map to TRBD2. J gave up 5 bases and V 10 bases, and 11 bases lay outside the gene matches. The germline V gene has CDR1 MDHEN and CDR2 SYDVKM. The CDR3 is 14 residues long. The CDR3 nucleotides are TGTGCCACGTCAGCGGGAGGGCCGTTCGACGAGCAGTACTTC. It encodes CATSAGGPFDEQYF.

In regard to this clonotype: At one end the junction does not follow the germline gene, possibly because of a read error. The rearrangement links TRBV12-3 or TRBV12-4 to TRBJ2-6; weak D call: TRBD1 (5 bases). This CDR3 spans 17 amino acids. The CDR3 sequence is CASSLGGLSSGATVLTF. The CDR3 DNA reads as TGTGCCAGCAGTTTGGGCGGTCTGAGCTCTGGGGCCACCGTCCTGACTTTC.

This chain connects TRBV9 to TRBJ2-2, with 9 bases fitting TRBD1. V was clipped by 5 bases and J by 6 bases; unmatched bases: 11. From germline, CDR1 is SGDLS and CDR2 YYNGEE. This CDR3 comprises 16 residues. The CDR3 bases are TGTGCCAGCAGTCCTACAGGGGGCGTGGGGGCCGGGGAGCTGTTTTTT. Its translation: CASSPTGGVGAGELFF.

This clonotype was seen many times. The CDR3, as DNA: TGCGCCAGCAGCTCAAAGACAGGGGGCAATGAGCAGTTCTTC. Protein sequence: CASSSKTGGNEQFF. J is TRBJ2-1 and V is TRBV5-1; 9 bases match TRBD1. The V gene's germline CDR1 is SGHRS and CDR2 YFSETQ. This CDR3 is 14 amino acids long. Trimming removed 3 bases from V and 6 bases from J; junction bases left unmatched: 4.

This clonotype was observed many times. The chain links TRBV10-3 to TRBJ2-7, with D maybe TRBD2 (7 bases). The CDR3 is 13 residues long. V lost 5 bases and J 7 bases, leaving 15 bases between the germline ends. From germline, CDR1 is ENHRY and CDR2 SYGVKD. The CDR3 DNA is TGTGCCATCAGTTCTGGGGGGGGCCCGGAGCAGTACTTC. This codes for CAISSGGGPEQYF.